Listed here are 26 T cell receptor beta chains from one sample, sequenced in a study of graft-versus-host responses after intestinal transplantation. Sequencing was performed with immunoSEQ multiplex PCR; in TCRdb, only in-frame clones are kept and a portion is missing. The profile shows 13,000 to 15,000 clones, just under 30% of them singletons. Sequenced material: alloreactive CD4+ T cells from a mixed lymphocyte reaction culture, taken before intestinal transplant. Subset: CFSE-low proliferating T cells sorted from approximately 6-day pre-transplant mixed lymphocyte reaction (GvH or HvG direction). The source is a human patient who received an intestinal transplant.

This clone turned up a few times. The chain employs TRBV4-2 and TRBJ2-5, with TRBD2 matching over 16 bases. CDR1 is LGHNA, CDR2 YNFKEQ, per germline. The CDR3 runs 17 residues. V shed 4 bases, J shed 2 bases, and the junction held 4 bases outside the gene matches. The CDR3 region has the DNA TGTGCCAGCAGCCCGGGACTAGCGGGAGGGGGGCAAGAGACCCAGTACTTC. It specifies CASSPGLAGGGQETQYF.

This chain links TRBV4-1 with TRBJ1-2, with TRBD1 matching over 8 bases. This CDR3 is 14 amino acids long. The V gene end was trimmed by 3 bases and the J gene end by 3 bases; junction bases not matched to a gene: 3. CDR1 and CDR2 (germline): MGHRA, YSYEKL. The CDR3 DNA follows: TGCGCCAGCAGCCAGCGACAGGGGTACTATGGCTACACCTTC. The encoded protein is CASSQRQGYYGYTF.

This clone was counted a single time. The rearrangement uses TRBV18 and TRBJ1-2; 10 positions match TRBD1. The CDR3 extends over 14 amino acids. Germline loops: CDR1 KGHSH, CDR2 LQKENI. The junction had 0 bases not matched to a gene; V was cut back by 2 bases and J by 3 bases. CDR3 nucleotide sequence: TGTGCCAGCTCACCAGGGACAGGGGACTATGGCTACACCTTC. Its protein product is CASSPGTGDYGYTF.

This clone appeared a few times. The chain recombines TRBV7-2 with TRBJ2-3; unclear D gene. CDR3 length: 13 amino acids. Germline lookup yields CDR1 SGHTA and CDR2 FQGNSA. The germline V and J ends were trimmed by 1 base and 10 bases, with 12 bases remaining between them. The CDR3: CASSLGGPKPQYF. CDR3 sequence (DNA): TGTGCCAGCAGCTTAGGAGGCCCGAAGCCGCAGTATTTT. Full variable domain (rest looked up from reference TRBV7-2 and TRBJ2-3): GAGVSQSPSNKVTEKGKDVELRCDPISGHTALYWYRQSLGQGLEFLIYFQGNSAPDKSGLPSDRFSAERTGGSVSTLTIQRTQQEDSAVYLCASSLGGPKPQYFGPGTRLTVL.

V usage is TRBV28 and J usage is TRBJ2-5, with D perhaps being TRBD1 or TRBD2 (5 bases each). Deletions cut 4 bases from V and 5 bases from J, with 14 bases between. The V gene's germline CDR1 is MDHEN and CDR2 SYDVKM. The length of the CDR3 is 14 residues. The CDR3 sequence: CASSSTGTRETQYF. Written as DNA, the CDR3 is TGTGCCAGCAGTTCGACCGGGACCAGGGAGACCCAGTACTTC.

The chain links TRBV18 to TRBJ1-2, with 7 bases matching TRBD1. V gave up 3 bases and J gave up 7 bases; unmatched junction bases: 8. Germline V gives CDR1 KGHSH, CDR2 LQKENI. This CDR3 spans 14 amino acids. CDR3 DNA sequence: TGTGCCAGCTCACCGAGACAGGGAGCGGGTGGCTACACCTTC. Translating gives CASSPRQGAGGYTF.

The chain carries TRBV5-5 and TRBJ1-3, with 7 nucleotides matching TRBD1. V shed 1 base and J 2 bases; nucleotides not matched to a gene: 9. Germline assignment: CDR1 SGHKS and CDR2 YYEKEE (reference sequence). The CDR3 spans 17 residues. The CDR3 protein is CASSLRAGGHTGNTIYF. CDR3 nucleotide sequence: TGTGCCAGCAGCTTGCGGGCAGGGGGTCACACTGGAAACACCATATATTTT.

In DNA form, the CDR3 reads TGTGCCAGCAGTGAACAGGGGACTAGGAGTGAGACCCAGTACTTC. Its protein product is CASSEQGTRSETQYF. The gene calls are TRBV2 and TRBJ2-5, with TRBD2 identical over 8 bases. Germline CDR1 reads SNHLY; CDR2 reads FYNNEI. Losses at the gene ends were 2 bases for V and 5 bases for J; bases not matched to a gene: 7. This CDR3 comprises 15 residues.

This clone is medium-sized in the sample. The chain combines TRBV28 with TRBJ2-1, with TRBD2 matching over 9 bases. V lost 4 bases to trimming and J lost 9 bases; unmatched junction nucleotides: 13. Germline loops: CDR1 MDHEN, CDR2 SYDVKM. The length of the CDR3 is 16 residues. CDR3 residues: CASSYIGETSGPEQFF. In nucleotides, the CDR3 is TGTGCCAGCAGTTATATCGGAGAGACTAGCGGTCCTGAGCAGTTCTTC.

The chain has TRBV15 and TRBJ2-7; D perhaps matches TRBD2 (6 bases). Trimming left V 1 base short and J 4 bases short, with 8 bases between. The CDR3 loop spans 13 amino acids. Germline CDR1 is LNHNV and CDR2 is YYDKDF (reference sequence). The CDR3 DNA sequence: TGTGCCACCAGCAGAGGGACTAAATACGAGCAGTACTTC. Translated: CATSRGTKYEQYF.

This clone is medium-sized within its sample. J is TRBJ2-7 and V is TRBV7-9, with D possibly matching TRBD2 (6 bases). This CDR3 has 13 residues. V lost 2 bases to trimming and J lost 5 bases, with 10 bases between them. The germline CDR1 and CDR2 sequences are SEHNR and FQNEAQ (reference sequence). In DNA, the CDR3 is TGTGCCAGCAGCTTATCTGGGGGGAACGAGCAGTACTTC. Its translation is CASSLSGGNEQYF.

V gene TRBV11-1 combines with J gene TRBJ2-5; 11 positions match TRBD2. This CDR3 is 15 amino acids long. With V trimmed by 5 bases and J by 7 bases, 9 bases remained unmatched. Germline loops: CDR1 SGHAT, CDR2 FQDESV (reference sequence). The CDR3 region has the DNA TGTGCCAGCAGCCCAGGGACTAGCGGACCCGGGACCCAGTACTTC. Amino acid sequence: CASSPGTSGPGTQYF. The complete variable domain, with remaining parts taken from reference TRBV11-1 and TRBJ2-5, reads EAEVAQSPRYKITEKSQAVAFWCDPISGHATLYWYRQILGQGPELLVQFQDESVVDDSQLPKDRFSAERLKGVDSTLKIQPAELGDSAMYLCASSPGTSGPGTQYFGPGTRLLVL.

This clone was seen a few times. The chain couples TRBV2 to TRBJ2-7; 11 bases map to TRBD2. The CDR3 has 14 amino acids. V shed 5 bases, J shed 2 bases, and the junction held 2 bases outside the gene matches. Germline V gene data show CDR1 as SNHLY and CDR2 as FYNNEI. CDR3 in DNA: TGTGCCAGCAGTTTAGCGGGAGGGCCCTACGAGCAGTACTTC. Encoded protein: CASSLAGGPYEQYF.

The chain combines TRBV5-6 with TRBJ1-1, with 10 bases fitting TRBD1. Germline lookup yields CDR1 SGHDT and CDR2 YYEEEE. V was pared by 5 bases and J by 4 bases, with 17 bases of the junction left unmatched. This CDR3 has 18 amino acids. CDR3 loop: CASRAAGTGVRVGTEAFF. The CDR3 nucleotides are TGTGCCAGCAGGGCAGCCGGGACAGGGGTTAGGGTGGGCACTGAAGCTTTCTTT.

This clone was detected a few times. This rearrangement joins TRBV5-4 to TRBJ1-5, with a tentative D call TRBD1 (5 bases). The germline CDR1 and CDR2 sequences are SGHNT and YYREEE (reference sequence). V lost 5 bases and J lost 6, with 15 bases in between. The CDR3 is 14 amino acids. DNA for the CDR3: TGTGCCAGCAGTTACGGGGGGATGGGTCAGCCCCAGCATTTT. It specifies CASSYGGMGQPQHF.

This clone was seen a few times. The chain recombines TRBV6-9 with TRBJ1-6, with a possible D match to TRBD1 (6 bases). Germline V gene data show CDR1 as MNHGY and CDR2 as SVAAGI. The CDR3 has 12 residues. With 0 bases removed from V and 16 bases from J, the gap between germline ends came to 10 bases. CDR3 protein: CASSYSDSRLHF. CDR3 bases: TGTGCCAGCAGTTATTCGGACAGTCGACTCCACTTT.

The chain carries TRBV4-2 and TRBJ2-7; D possibly corresponds to TRBD2 (6 bases). Germline CDR1 LGHNA, CDR2 YNFKEQ. The CDR3 contains 15 residues. The ends were cut back, 5 bases at V and 3 bases at J, with 17 bases in the middle. CDR3 bases: TGTGCCAGCAGCTTGGGTGTAAGGACTATCTACGAGCAGTACTTC. Translation gives CASSLGVRTIYEQYF.

This chain links TRBV6-5 with TRBJ2-7; 7 positions agree with TRBD1. CDR3 length: 15 residues. CDR1 and CDR2 from the germline V gene are MNHEY and SVGAGI. Germline trimming cut 5 bases from V and 0 bases from J; bases unmatched to any gene: 7. As DNA, the CDR3 is TGTGCCAGCAGTAATCCCCCAGGGGGCTCCTACGAGCAGTACTTC. Translation: CASSNPPGGSYEQYF.

V is TRBV15 and J is TRBJ2-5; possibly TRBD1 for D (6 bases). Germline values: CDR1 LNHNV, CDR2 YYDKDF (reference sequence). This CDR3 is 15 amino acids long. Deletions cut 0 bases from V and 5 bases from J, with 13 bases between. This CDR3 is CATSRETGRRETQYF. CDR3 nucleotide sequence: TGTGCCACCAGCAGAGAAACAGGGCGACGGGAGACCCAGTACTTC. The variable domain in full, completed from reference TRBV15 and TRBJ2-5, reads DAMVIQNPRYQVTQFGKPVTLSCSQTLNHNVMYWYQQKSSQAPKLLFHYYDKDFNNEADTPDNFQSRRPNTSFCFLDIRSPGLGDTAMYLCATSRETGRRETQYFGPGTRLLVL.

As concerns this clone: At one boundary the junction diverges from the germline segment, which might be a read error. The genes are TRBV2 and TRBJ1-1; 7 positions match TRBD1. Germline assignment: CDR1 SNHLY and CDR2 FYNNEI. This CDR3 spans 14 amino acids. The CDR3 DNA is TGTGCCAGCAGGTACTACAGGGGAAAAACTGAAACTTTCTTT. Protein: CASRYYRGKTETFF.

This clone was detected a few times. The chain carries TRBV4-2 and TRBJ1-1; D call uncertain. Germline assignment: CDR1 LGHNA and CDR2 YNFKEQ. The CDR3 has 11 amino acids. V dropped 2 bases and J dropped 2 bases, with 0 bases sitting between them. CDR3 in DNA: TGTGCCAGCAGCCAAAACACTGAAGCTTTCTTT. As protein: CASSQNTEAFF.

V is TRBV28 and J is TRBJ1-6; D unresolved. V lost 5 bases and J 7 bases, leaving 9 bases between the germline ends. Germline assignment: CDR1 MDHEN and CDR2 SYDVKM. This CDR3 comprises 13 residues. The CDR3 protein is CASSRVLNSPLHF. Here the CDR3 DNA reads TGTGCCAGCAGTCGGGTCTTGAATTCACCCCTCCACTTT.

V is TRBV15 and J is TRBJ2-3, with 8 bases that match TRBD2. The CDR3 has 16 residues. V trimming: 0 bases; J trimming: 3 bases; junction bases outside the gene matches: 5. Germline V gene lookup returns CDR1 LNHNV and CDR2 YYDKDF (reference sequence). The CDR3 DNA sequence: TGTGCCACCAGCAGAGATCTCGCGGGAGGAACAGATACGCAGTATTTT. It codes for CATSRDLAGGTDTQYF.

This clone has only a few counts. This chain joins TRBV10-3 and TRBJ1-1; TRBD1 might be the D (5 bases). This CDR3 is 14 amino acids long. CDR1 ENHRY and CDR2 SYGVKD come from the germline V gene. V was clipped by 10 bases and J by 1 base, with 16 bases between them. CDR3 loop: CATASQGGNTEAFF. The CDR3 DNA follows: TGTGCCACCGCCTCCCAGGGCGGGAACACTGAAGCTTTCTTT.

The chain couples TRBV29-1 to TRBJ2-5; TRBD2 matches 11 bases. The CDR3 totals 15 residues. Per germline, CDR1 SQVTM and CDR2 ANQGSEA. The ends lost 3 bases at V and 3 bases at J; junction bases unmatched: 6. The CDR3 sequence: CSVDSLAGAEETQYF. The CDR3 DNA reads as TGCAGCGTTGATTCACTAGCGGGAGCAGAAGAGACCCAGTACTTC.

The CDR3 sequence is CASSFGTGSSVYGYTF. DNA for the CDR3: TGTGCCAGCAGCTTCGGGACAGGGAGCTCCGTCTATGGCTACACCTTC. The chain combines TRBV5-8 with TRBJ1-2, with 9 bases that match TRBD1. J lost 4 bases, V lost 2 bases, and 9 bases had no gene match. The germline CDR1 and CDR2 sequences are SGHTS and YDEGEE. The CDR3 has 16 residues.